The T cell receptor (beta chain) described here comes from a study of T-cell reconstitution after alpha-beta-depleted transplantation in children. Trimming removed 0 bases from V and 8 bases from J, with 10 bases in between. Germline V lookup: CDR1 LNHNV, CDR2 YYDKDF (reference sequence). The CDR3 is 13 amino acids. TCRbeta library preparation incorporated unique molecular identifiers. TCRdb fed the PCR reads into MiXCR, producing one record per CDR3 protein. The data contain some 520,000 distinct CDR3 sequences, around a third of them seen just once; the ten biggest clones take up roughly 2.5%. This clonotype was observed a handful of times.

This TCR came from a human donor who donated a stem cell graft to a child with aplastic anemia. This chain connects TRBV15 to TRBJ1-1; D remains unclear. The input for sequencing was PBMCs from the stem cell graft donor, taken from the stem cell graft. CDR3 DNA sequence: TGTGCCACCAGCAGAGATCTCCACCGGGAAGCTTTCTTT. Amino acid sequence: CATSRDLHREAFF.